This entry lists 20 T cell receptor beta chains sequenced from one sample in a study of graft-versus-host responses after intestinal transplantation. TCRdb keeps only in-frame clones here, not all; method: immunoSEQ multiplex PCR. This sample has about 59,000 clones; about 94% occur once, and the top ten carry about 0.38%. Their antigens are not known. Sequences were derived from unstimulated CD4+ T cells sorted from spleen or lymph node cells, sampled before transplant. The receptors were sampled from a human donor who was the organ donor for an intestinal transplant.

The CDR3 DNA sequence: TGTGCCAGCAGCTTAGTAATGTCGGACCACGGGTTTTACGAGCAGTACTTC. This gives the protein CASSLVMSDHGFYEQYF. The rearrangement joins TRBV7-9 to TRBJ2-5; D unresolved. The DNA end is a closer match to TRBJ2-7, so the J assignment may be wrong. Germline CDR1 is SEHNR and CDR2 is FQNEAQ (reference sequence). This CDR3 is 17 amino acids long.

V gene TRBV19 combines with J gene TRBJ2-7, with a possible D match to TRBD2 (5 bases). Germline V gives CDR1 LNHDA, CDR2 SQIVND (reference sequence). V was shortened by 4 bases and J by 2 bases, with 24 bases between the two germline ends. CDR3 length: 18 residues. The CDR3 nucleotides are TGTGCCAGTAGTAGTACCAGGCTCTTCGGGGAATTTGCCTACGAGCAGTACTTC. Its protein product is CASSSTRLFGEFAYEQYF.

This chain connects TRBV6-5 to TRBJ2-5; a weak D match, TRBD1 (5 bases). Germline CDR1 and CDR2: MNHEY and SVGAGI. V lost 2 bases, J lost 1 base, and 8 bases lay in between. This CDR3 has 14 residues. CDR3 DNA: TGTGCCAGCAGTTACGGGGCAGGCCAAGAGACCCAGTACTTC. It translates to CASSYGAGQETQYF.

The rearrangement uses TRBV9 and TRBJ2-3; 8 bases align to TRBD2. The trim removed 4 bases at V and 2 bases at J, leaving 6 bases unmatched. The germline V gene encodes CDR1 SGDLS and CDR2 YYNGEE. The CDR3 runs to 15 residues. The chain's CDR3 is CASSPGLALTDTQYF. CDR3 nucleotides: TGTGCCAGCAGCCCTGGACTAGCCCTCACAGATACGCAGTATTTT.

In this sample, this clone turned up once. The V gene is TRBV11-3, the J gene TRBJ2-1; 16 positions agree with TRBD2. Trimming took 5 bases from V and 10 from J; bases not matched to a gene: 5. The CDR3 spans 15 residues. Looked up from germline, CDR1 is SGHNT and CDR2 is YENEEA. For the CDR3, the DNA is TGTGCCAGCAGCACGGGACTAGCGGGGGGGGCAGAGCAGTTCTTC. This sequence encodes CASSTGLAGGAEQFF.

The rearrangement joins TRBV7-2 to TRBJ2-7, with TRBD1 matching over 8 bases. Trimming cost V 3 bases and J 3 bases; bases outside gene matches: 13. The CDR3 consists of 17 residues. Germline V lookup: CDR1 SGHTA, CDR2 FQGNSA. The DNA for the CDR3 is TGTGCCAGCAGCTTGGGACAGGTTAAGCCTCGGAGCTACGAGCAGTACTTC. Its protein is CASSLGQVKPRSYEQYF.

The chain carries TRBV7-9 and TRBJ2-1; 9 bases line up with TRBD1. There are 11 residues in the CDR3. Unmatched junction bases numbered 4, after V lost 5 bases and J lost 14 bases. Per germline, CDR1 SEHNR and CDR2 FQNEAQ (reference sequence). CDR3 in amino acids: CASSRTGEEFF. Written as DNA, the CDR3 is TGTGCCAGCAGCCGGACAGGGGAGGAGTTCTTC. Full variable domain (remainder filled in from reference TRBV7-9 and TRBJ2-1): DTGVSQNPRHKITKRGQNVTFRCDPISEHNRLYWYRQTLGQGPEFLTYFQNEAQLEKSRLLSDRFSAERPKGSFSTLEIQRTEQGDSAMYLCASSRTGEEFFGPGTRLTVL.

V usage is TRBV7-2 and J usage is TRBJ2-7, with 13 bases lining up with TRBD2. V shed 6 bases and J 4 bases; nucleotides not matched to a gene: 6. The V gene's germline CDR1 is SGHTA and CDR2 FQGNSA. The CDR3 is 15 amino acids. The CDR3: CASRPGLAGAYEQYF. As DNA, the CDR3 is TGTGCCAGCAGACCCGGACTAGCGGGGGCGTACGAGCAGTACTTC.

This chain joins TRBV6-1 and TRBJ2-7; a possible D gene is TRBD2 (5 bases). V lost 0 bases and J 3 bases, leaving 18 bases between the germline ends. CDR1 MNHNS and CDR2 SASEGT come from the germline V gene. The CDR3 runs to 17 residues. CDR3 sequence (DNA): TGTGCCAGCAGTGAAGCGCTCGGAGCGGCCTTAAACTACGAGCAGTACTTC. Its protein product is CASSEALGAALNYEQYF.

V usage is TRBV7-9 and J usage is TRBJ2-7; D is tentatively TRBD1 or TRBD2 (5 bases each). There are 16 residues in the CDR3. V shed 6 bases and J shed 1 base, with 19 bases lying between them. In germline, CDR1 is SEHNR, CDR2 FQNEAQ (reference sequence). The CDR3 DNA sequence: TGTGCCAGCAGTAATACCGGGACGGAACGATCCTACGAGCAGTACTTC. Translating it yields CASSNTGTERSYEQYF.

This chain joins TRBV10-3 and TRBJ2-3, with TRBD2 identical over 9 bases. Per the germline V gene, CDR1 is ENHRY and CDR2 is SYGVKD. The CDR3 loop spans 17 amino acids. Trimming took 6 bases from V and 2 from J; bases not matched to a gene: 12. CDR3 in DNA: TGTGCCATCAGCCCACGTCTCCCGGGACTAGCCACAGATACGCAGTATTTT. Protein: CAISPRLPGLATDTQYF.

V and J are TRBV4-3 and TRBJ1-1; no definite D call. Germline loops: CDR1 LGHNA, CDR2 YSLEER. The CDR3 extends over 14 amino acids. Between the trimmed V and J ends, which lost 0 bases and 5 bases, there was a span of 10 bases. The CDR3 bases are TGCGCCAGCAGCCAAGAAAAGGGCAGGACTGAAGCTTTCTTT. Amino acid sequence: CASSQEKGRTEAFF.

The rearrangement links TRBV9 to TRBJ2-3, with a weak D call TRBD2 (6 bases). From germline, CDR1 is SGDLS and CDR2 YYNGEE. V was cut by 0 bases and J by 4 bases, with 9 bases left in between. The CDR3 is 14 amino acids. The chain's CDR3 is CASSVGLDPDTQYF. DNA for the CDR3: TGTGCCAGCAGCGTAGGACTAGACCCAGATACGCAGTATTTT.

The chain employs TRBV4-3 and TRBJ1-1, with 7 bases aligning to TRBD1. J lost 0 bases, V lost 6 bases, and 1 base had no gene match. The V gene's germline CDR1 is LGHNA and CDR2 YSLEER. The CDR3 extends over 13 amino acids. The CDR3 reads CASRDRMNTEAFF. The CDR3, as DNA: TGCGCCAGCAGGGACAGGATGAACACTGAAGCTTTCTTT.

The CDR3 region has the DNA TGTGCCAGAAGCTTGGTTAGTTGGGGCGGCTACACCTTC. It translates to CARSLVSWGGYTF. This chain joins TRBV5-3 and TRBJ1-2; maybe TRBD1 (5 bases). TRBV5-3 is given ORF status, its function remaining uncertain. The CDR3 is 13 residues long. Trimming left V 0 bases short and J 8 bases short, with 11 bases between.

The chain carries TRBV16 and TRBJ1-2; 7 bases align to TRBD1. Trimming cost V 4 bases and J 8 bases; bases outside gene matches: 10. This CDR3 comprises 14 residues. Germline V lookup: CDR1 KGHSY, CDR2 FQNENV. The CDR3 reads CASSPKRGGPGYTF. The CDR3 nucleotides read TGTGCCAGCAGCCCTAAGAGAGGGGGCCCAGGCTACACCTTC. Supplemented by reference TRBV16 and TRBJ1-2, the full variable domain reads GEEVAQTPKHLVRGEGQKAKLYCAPIKGHSYVFWYQQVLKNEFKFLISFQNENVFDETGMPKERFSAKCLPNSPCSLEIQATKLEDSAVYFCASSPKRGGPGYTFGSGTRLTVV.

This clone is a singleton in its sample. The chain couples TRBV2 to TRBJ1-4, with D maybe TRBD1 (5 bases). The V end was cut by 0 bases, the J end by 7 bases, with 6 bases between. The V gene's germline CDR1 is SNHLY and CDR2 FYNNEI. There are 13 residues in the CDR3. CDR3 in DNA: TGTGCCAGCAGTGAAGCGAGGGGTGAAAAACTGTTTTTT. It encodes CASSEARGEKLFF.

The V and J genes are TRBV10-3 and TRBJ2-7; 15 nucleotides align to TRBD2. Per germline, CDR1 ENHRY and CDR2 SYGVKD. J was trimmed by 11 bases and V by 6 bases; bases with no gene match: 20. This CDR3 spans 18 amino acids. CDR3 amino acids: CAISSDGTSGGPNDMEYF. Written as DNA, the CDR3 is TGTGCCATCAGCTCCGACGGGACTAGCGGGGGGCCCAACGATATGGAGTACTTC.

The chain joins TRBV18 to TRBJ2-3, with D tentatively TRBD1 or TRBD2 (5 bases each). The V end was cut by 8 bases, the J end by 2 bases, with 20 bases between. CDR3 length: 16 amino acids. Germline V lookup: CDR1 KGHSH, CDR2 LQKENI. CDR3 sequence (DNA): TGTGCCAGCACTTTCTCGGGGCCACTAAACACAGATACGCAGTATTTT. Encoded protein: CASTFSGPLNTDTQYF.

The V gene is TRBV7-2, the J gene TRBJ1-2, with D tentatively TRBD1 (6 bases). Germline lookup yields CDR1 SGHTA and CDR2 FQGNSA. CDR3 length: 14 residues. V lost 4 bases, J lost 3 bases, and 12 bases lay in between. CDR3 loop: CASSSWGQDYGYTF. CDR3 DNA sequence: TGTGCCAGCAGCTCCTGGGGACAAGACTATGGCTACACCTTC.